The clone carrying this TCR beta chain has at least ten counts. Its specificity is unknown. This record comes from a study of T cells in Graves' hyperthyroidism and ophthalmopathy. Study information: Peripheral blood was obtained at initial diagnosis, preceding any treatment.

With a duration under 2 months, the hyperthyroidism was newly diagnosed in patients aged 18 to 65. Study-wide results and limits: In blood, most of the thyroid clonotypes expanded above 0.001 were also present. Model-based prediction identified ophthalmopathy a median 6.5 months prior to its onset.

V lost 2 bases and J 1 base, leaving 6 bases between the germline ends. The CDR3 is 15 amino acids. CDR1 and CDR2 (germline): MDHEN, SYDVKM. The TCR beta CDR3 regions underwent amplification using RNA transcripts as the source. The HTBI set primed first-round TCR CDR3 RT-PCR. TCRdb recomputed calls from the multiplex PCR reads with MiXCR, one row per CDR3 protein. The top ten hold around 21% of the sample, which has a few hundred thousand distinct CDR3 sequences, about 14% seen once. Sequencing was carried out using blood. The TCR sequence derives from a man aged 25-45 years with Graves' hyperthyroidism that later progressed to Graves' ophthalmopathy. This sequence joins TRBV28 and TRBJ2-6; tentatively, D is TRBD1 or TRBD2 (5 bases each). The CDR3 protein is CASSLGGSGANVLTF. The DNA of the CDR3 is TGTGCCAGCAGTTTAGGGGGTTCTGGGGCCAACGTCCTGACTTTC.